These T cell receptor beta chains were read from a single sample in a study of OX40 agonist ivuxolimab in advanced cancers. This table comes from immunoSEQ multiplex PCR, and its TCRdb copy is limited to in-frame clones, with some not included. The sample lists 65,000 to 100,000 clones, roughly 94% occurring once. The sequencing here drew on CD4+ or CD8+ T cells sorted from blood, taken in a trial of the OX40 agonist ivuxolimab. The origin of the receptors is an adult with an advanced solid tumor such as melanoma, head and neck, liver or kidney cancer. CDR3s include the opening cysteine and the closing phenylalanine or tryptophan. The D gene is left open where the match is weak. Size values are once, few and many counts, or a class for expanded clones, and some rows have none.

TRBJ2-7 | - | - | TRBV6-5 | TGTGCCAGCAGACCCCGGGACCCGGCCTACGAGCAGTACTTC | CASRPRDPAYEQYF
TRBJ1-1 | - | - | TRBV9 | TGTGCCAGCAGCGCCCCGGAGGGCACTGAAGCTTTCTTT | CASSAPEGTEAFF
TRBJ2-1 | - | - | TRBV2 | TGTGCCAGCACTCCTTGGGGTCGTGAGCAGTTCTTC | CASTPWGREQFF
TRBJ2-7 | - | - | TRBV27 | TGTGCCAGCAGTGAGGGGCAGGTCTCCTACGAGCAGTACTTC | CASSEGQVSYEQYF
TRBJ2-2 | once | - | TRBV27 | TGTGCCAGCAGTTTTTTCCCCGGGGAGCTGTTTTTT | CASSFFPGELFF
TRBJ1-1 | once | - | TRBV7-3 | TGTGCCAGCAGCCCGGGACTGAACACTGAAGCTTTCTTT | CASSPGLNTEAFF
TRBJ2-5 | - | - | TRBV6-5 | TGTGCCAGCAGTCCCAGTCCTTCCCTTCAAGAGACCCAGTACTTC | CASSPSPSLQETQYF
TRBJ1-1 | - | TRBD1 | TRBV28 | TGTGCCAGCAGTGCCCCTACAGGGGGCGGCACTGAAGCTTTCTTT | CASSAPTGGGTEAFF
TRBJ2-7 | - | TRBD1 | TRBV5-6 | TGTGCCAGCAGCCCAACGACAGGGGGACTCTACGAGCAGTACTTC | CASSPTTGGLYEQYF
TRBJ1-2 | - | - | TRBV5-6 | TGTGCCAGCAGAACAGGGCCCTATGGCTACACCTTC | CASRTGPYGYTF
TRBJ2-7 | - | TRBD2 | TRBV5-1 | TGCGCCAGCAGCTTGGGCGTGCGCGGGGGGGCACCCCCTTGGGAGCAGTACTTC | CASSLGVRGGAPPWEQYF
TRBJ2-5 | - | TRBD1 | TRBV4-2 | TGTGCCAGCAGCCAAGATCAGGGGGCGCAGGAGACCCAGTACTTC | CASSQDQGAQETQYF
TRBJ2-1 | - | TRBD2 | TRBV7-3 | TGTGCCAGCGGCGGCCTAGCGGATAATGAGCAGTTCTTC | CASGGLADNEQFF
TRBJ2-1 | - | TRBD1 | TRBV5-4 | TGTGCCAGCAGCTTGGTGGGACAGCTCAATGAGCAGTTCTTC | CASSLVGQLNEQFF
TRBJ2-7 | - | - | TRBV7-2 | TGTGCCAGCAGCTCAACCAGTGGTTGGGGTGTAACCTACGAGCAGTACTTC | CASSSTSGWGVTYEQYF
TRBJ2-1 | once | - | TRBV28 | TGTGCCAGCAGTTTCGTGACTCAAGACTCCTACAATGAGCAGTTCTTC | CASSFVTQDSYNEQFF
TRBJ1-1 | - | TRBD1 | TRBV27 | TGTGCCAGCAGTTTTCAGGGGGCGCGGACTGAAGCTTTCTTT | CASSFQGARTEAFF
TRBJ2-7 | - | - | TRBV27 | TGTGCCAGCAGTTTCTATCTAGGGTCATACGAGCAGTACTTC | CASSFYLGSYEQYF
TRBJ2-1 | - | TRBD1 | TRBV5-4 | TGTGCCAGCAGATTTGGACAGGGAGAGAGCAATGAGCAGTTCTTC | CASRFGQGESNEQFF
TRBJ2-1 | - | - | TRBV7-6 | TGTGCCAGCAGCGCAAGCGAGGGGGGCGAGCAGTTCTTC | CASSASEGGEQFF
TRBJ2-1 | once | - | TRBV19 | TGTGCCAGTAGTATAGCTTACAATGAGCAGTTCTTC | CASSIAYNEQFF
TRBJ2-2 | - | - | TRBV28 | TGTGCCAGCAGTACCGGTTTCTCCGGGGAGCTGTTTTTT | CASSTGFSGELFF
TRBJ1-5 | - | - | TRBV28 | TGTGCCAGCAGTTTGGGCGCCTTGGGCGATCAGCCCCAGCATTTT | CASSLGALGDQPQHF
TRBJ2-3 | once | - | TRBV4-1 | TGCGCCAGCAGCCAAACGGGGGTGTCAAACACAGATACGCAGTATTTT | CASSQTGVSNTDTQYF
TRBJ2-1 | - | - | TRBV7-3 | TGTGCCAGCAGCTTAAGTCGTGACAGCGACAATGAGCAGTTCTTC | CASSLSRDSDNEQFF
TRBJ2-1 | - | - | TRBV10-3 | TGTGCCATCAAACCAGGGAGCTCCTACAATGAGCAGTTCTTC | CAIKPGSSYNEQFF
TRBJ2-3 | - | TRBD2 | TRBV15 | TGTGCCACCAGCAGGGGGGGATCGACTAGCGGGAGTTTCGCAGATACGCAGTATTTT | CATSRGGSTSGSFADTQYF
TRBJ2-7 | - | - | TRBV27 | TGTGCCAGCAGTTTATCGTTTTCTACGGAGAGGTTTTACGAGCAGTACTTC | CASSLSFSTERFYEQYF
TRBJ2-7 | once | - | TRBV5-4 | TGTGCCAGCAGCTGGGATACGGGGCTTTCCTACGAGCAGTACTTC | CASSWDTGLSYEQYF
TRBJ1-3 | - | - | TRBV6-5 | TGTGCCAGCAGTGGACGGGACTCTGGAAACACCATATATTTT | CASSGRDSGNTIYF
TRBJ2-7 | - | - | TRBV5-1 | TGCGCCAGCAGCTATTTCAGCGGGCCACACTACGAGCAGTACTTC | CASSYFSGPHYEQYF
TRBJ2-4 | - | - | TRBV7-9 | TGTGCCATCCAAGATACAGATAACATTCAGTACTTC | CAIQDTDNIQYF
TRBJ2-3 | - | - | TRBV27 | TGTGCCAGCAGTTTAACCCCAGGGTTCGGCACAGATACGCAGTATTTT | CASSLTPGFGTDTQYF
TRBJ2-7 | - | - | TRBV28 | TGTGCCAGCAGTTTATGGGGGTACGAGCAGTACTTC | CASSLWGYEQYF
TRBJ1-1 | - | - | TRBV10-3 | TGTGCCATCAGTGAGTCGACAGCCACTGAAGCTTTCTTT | CAISESTATEAFF
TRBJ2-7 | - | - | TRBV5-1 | TGCGCCAGCAGCTTGGCCGAGCTAGACGGGAAGCAGTACTTC | CASSLAELDGKQYF
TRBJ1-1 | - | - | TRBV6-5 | TGTGCCAGCAGTTTGGACCCCGCTTACACTGAAGCTTTCTTT | CASSLDPAYTEAFF
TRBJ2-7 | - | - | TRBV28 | TGTGCCAGCAGTTTATTAAGGACAGACTACGAGCAGTACTTC | CASSLLRTDYEQYF
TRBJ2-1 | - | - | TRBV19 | TGTGCCAGTAGAAGTTCACCCAACAATGAGCAGTTCTTC | CASRSSPNNEQFF
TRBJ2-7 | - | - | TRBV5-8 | TGTGCCAGCAGCTTGGACCCGGTTCCCCCCTACGAGCAGTACTTC | CASSLDPVPPYEQYF
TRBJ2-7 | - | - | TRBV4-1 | TGCGCCAGCAGCCACGACCCCGGAGGGGCCTACGAGCAGTACTTC | CASSHDPGGAYEQYF
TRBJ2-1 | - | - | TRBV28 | TGTGCCAGCAGTTTAATTTACAATGAGCAGTTCTTC | CASSLIYNEQFF
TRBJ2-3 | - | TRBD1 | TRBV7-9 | TGTGCCAGCAGCCAACAGGGGGAGGGCACAGATACGCAGTATTTT | CASSQQGEGTDTQYF
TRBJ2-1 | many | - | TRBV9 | TGTGCCAGCAGCGTAATGTACTGGGGACGGGCGTTCTTC | CASSVMYWGRAFF
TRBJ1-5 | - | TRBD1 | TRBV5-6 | TGTGCCAGCAGCTTTGGACAGGGTCGGCAGCCCCAGCATTTT | CASSFGQGRQPQHF